These T cell receptor beta chains were read from a single sample in a study of blood T cell repertoires in COVID-19. Sequenced by immunoSEQ multiplex PCR; TCRdb stores in-frame clones only, minus some. The sample lists more than 60,000 clones; around nine tenths were seen once. The material sequenced was peripheral blood. Receptors were obtained from a woman aged 50 to 65 with active or convalescent COVID-19. Both conserved end residues are part of each CDR3. D genes are given only for firm matches. Clone size is given for some rows only: seen once, a few or many times, or a class if the clone is expanded.

>.|TRBV9|.|TRBJ2-2
CASSVAGEVAGELFF
TGTGCCAGCAGCGTAGCTGGAGAAGTAGCCGGGGAGCTGTTTTTT
>few|TRBV18|TRBD1|TRBJ2-5
CASSPDRAHETQYF
TGTGCCAGCTCGCCGGACAGGGCGCACGAGACCCAGTACTTC
>once|TRBV7-7|TRBD1|TRBJ2-7
CASSLGPPGTGYEQYF
TGTGCTAGCAGCTTAGGGCCCCCCGGGACAGGCTACGAGCAGTACTTC
>.|TRBV6-6|.|TRBJ2-7
CASSSGNSYEQYF
TGTGCCAGCAGTTCTGGCAACTCCTACGAGCAGTACTTC
>few|TRBV9|.|TRBJ2-7
CASSVSTGYEQYF
TGTGCCAGCAGCGTAAGCACCGGTTACGAGCAGTACTTC
>.|TRBV11-2|.|TRBJ2-2
CASSLRGTNTGELFF
TGTGCCAGCAGCTTACGAGGGACTAACACCGGGGAGCTGTTTTTT
>few|TRBV2|.|TRBJ2-1
CASSAMYEQFF
TGTGCCAGCAGCGCTATGTATGAGCAGTTCTTC
>few|TRBV5-6|.|TRBJ1-2
CASSATGKYYGYTF
TGTGCCAGCAGCGCTACAGGGAAATACTATGGCTACACCTTC
>.|TRBV2|.|TRBJ2-7
CASSEHKTYEQYF
TGTGCCAGCAGTGAACACAAAACCTACGAGCAGTACTTC
>.|TRBV27|.|TRBJ1-1
CASSLSGMNEAFF
TGTGCCAGCAGTTTATCGGGCATGAATGAAGCTTTCTTT
>.|TRBV7-4|.|TRBJ1-5
CASSPQDQPQHF
TGTGCCAGCAGCCCCCAGGATCAGCCCCAGCATTTT
>.|TRBV7-9|TRBD1|TRBJ1-4
CASSGDRDPATNEKLFF
TGTGCCAGCAGCGGGGACAGGGACCCTGCAACTAATGAAAAACTGTTTTTT
>once|TRBV5-1|TRBD1|TRBJ2-7
CASSLEGGWGEQYF
TGCGCCAGCAGCTTGGAAGGGGGCTGGGGCGAGCAGTACTTC
>.|TRBV28|.|TRBJ1-2
CASTVWQGNGYGYTF
TGTGCCAGCACAGTTTGGCAGGGGAATGGCTATGGCTACACCTTC
>.|TRBV5-1|TRBD1|TRBJ1-1
CASSLAADRQGTEAFF
TGCGCCAGCAGCTTGGCCGCGGACAGGCAGGGAACTGAAGCTTTCTTT
>.|TRBV6-4|TRBD1|TRBJ2-1
CASSGTGGAGNEQFF
TGTGCCAGCAGTGGGACAGGGGGCGCGGGAAATGAGCAGTTCTTC
>.|TRBV4-1|.|TRBJ1-4
CASSQDRSLFF
TGCGCCAGCAGCCAAGATAGATCACTGTTTTTT
>.|TRBV20-1|TRBD2|TRBJ2-1
CSASGLADYNEQFF
TGCAGTGCTAGTGGGCTAGCGGATTACAATGAGCAGTTCTTC
>.|TRBV19|TRBD2|TRBJ2-3
CASRLAGAGDTQYF
TGTGCCAGTAGGCTAGCGGGAGCGGGAGATACGCAGTATTTT
>.|TRBV7-2|TRBD2|TRBJ2-5
CASSSQRLAGKETQYF
TGTGCCAGCAGCTCACAGAGACTAGCGGGTAAAGAGACCCAGTACTTC
>.|TRBV7-3|.|TRBJ2-1
CASSLTSLAYNEQFF
TGTGCCAGCAGCTTAACGAGCCTAGCGTACAATGAGCAGTTCTTC
>once|TRBV11-1|TRBD2|TRBJ2-7
CASSWGAGEAEQYF
TGTGCCAGCAGCTGGGGAGCGGGAGAGGCCGAGCAGTACTTC
>.|TRBV19|.|TRBJ1-1
CASSRQGRTEAFF
TGTGCCAGTAGTCGTCAGGGCAGGACTGAAGCTTTCTTT
>.|TRBV2|.|TRBJ1-5
CASSEWGRGQPQHF
TGTGCCAGCAGTGAATGGGGGCGTGGTCAGCCCCAGCATTTT
>.|TRBV7-3|.|TRBJ2-3
CASSNGADTQYF
TGTGCCAGCAGTAACGGGGCAGATACGCAGTATTTT
>.|TRBV18|.|TRBJ2-6
CASSSGLSGANVLTF
TGTGCCAGCTCATCAGGACTTTCTGGGGCCAACGTCCTGACTTTC
>.|TRBV5-1|.|TRBJ2-7
CASSLRPGSSYEQYF
TGCGCCAGCAGCCTGCGCCCTGGGAGCTCCTACGAGCAGTACTTC
>.|TRBV30|TRBD1|TRBJ2-7
CAWSARGLGYEQYF
TGTGCCTGGAGTGCCAGGGGGTTAGGCTACGAGCAGTACTTC
>.|TRBV7-9|.|TRBJ1-5
CASSPGSLGPQHF
TGTGCCAGCAGCCCCGGGTCTTTGGGGCCCCAGCATTTT
>.|TRBV9|TRBD2|TRBJ2-1
CASSVTGTSGRAGDEQFF
TGTGCCAGCAGCGTAACCGGGACTAGCGGGAGGGCCGGGGATGAGCAGTTCTTC
>.|TRBV2|.|TRBJ1-5
CASSANLIREYVGQPQHF
TGTGCCAGCAGTGCGAACCTAATCAGGGAATACGTAGGTCAGCCCCAGCATTTT
>.|TRBV2|.|TRBJ2-3
CASTPGLQTDTQYF
TGTGCCAGTACCCCGGGACTGCAGACAGATACGCAGTATTTT
>.|TRBV28|TRBD1|TRBJ1-2
CASSPPGQTPGGGYTF
TGTGCCAGCAGTCCGCCGGGACAGACTCCCGGGGGTGGCTACACCTTC
>.|TRBV14|.|TRBJ1-1
CASSQVGQLNTEAFF
TGTGCCAGCAGCCAAGTAGGACAGCTGAACACTGAAGCTTTCTTT
>.|TRBV4-1|.|TRBJ2-7
CASSQGVSSEQYF
TGCGCCAGCAGCCAAGGGGTTAGCTCCGAGCAGTACTTC
>few|TRBV5-1|.|TRBJ1-1
CASRLDGKREAFF
TGCGCCAGCAGGCTGGACGGGAAACGCGAAGCTTTCTTT
>.|TRBV5-8|.|TRBJ2-7
CASSPIQGSFHEQYF
TGTGCCAGCAGCCCCATACAGGGTAGTTTCCACGAGCAGTACTTC
>.|TRBV7-3|.|TRBJ1-5
CASSHAPGENQPQHF
TGTGCCAGCAGCCACGCACCAGGGGAGAATCAGCCCCAGCATTTT
>few|TRBV27|.|TRBJ1-4
CASSFRRVPPNEKLFF
TGTGCCAGCAGTTTTAGGAGGGTCCCTCCTAATGAAAAACTGTTTTTT
>.|TRBV7-3|TRBD1|TRBJ2-1
CASSLPGQGINGQFF
TGTGCCAGCAGCCTCCCGGGACAGGGAATCAATGGGCAGTTCTTC
>.|TRBV3-1/TRBV3-2|TRBD1|TRBJ1-1
CASSQNGQGSPAFF
TGTGCCAGCAGCCAGAACGGACAGGGTAGTCCAGCTTTCTTT
>.|TRBV5-8|TRBD1|TRBJ1-1
CASSLVFGTGRITEAFF
TGTGCCAGCAGCTTGGTTTTCGGGACAGGGAGGATCACTGAAGCTTTCTTT
>.|TRBV5-6|.|TRBJ2-4
CASQGDKNIQYF
TGTGCCAGCCAGGGCGACAAAAACATTCAGTACTTC
>.|TRBV7-2|.|TRBJ1-1
CASSLTGLMNTEAFF
TGTGCCAGCAGCTTGACAGGATTAATGAACACTGAAGCTTTCTTT
>.|TRBV9|TRBD2|TRBJ2-1
CASSGLAGDNEQFF
TGTGCCAGCAGCGGACTAGCGGGAGACAATGAGCAGTTCTTC